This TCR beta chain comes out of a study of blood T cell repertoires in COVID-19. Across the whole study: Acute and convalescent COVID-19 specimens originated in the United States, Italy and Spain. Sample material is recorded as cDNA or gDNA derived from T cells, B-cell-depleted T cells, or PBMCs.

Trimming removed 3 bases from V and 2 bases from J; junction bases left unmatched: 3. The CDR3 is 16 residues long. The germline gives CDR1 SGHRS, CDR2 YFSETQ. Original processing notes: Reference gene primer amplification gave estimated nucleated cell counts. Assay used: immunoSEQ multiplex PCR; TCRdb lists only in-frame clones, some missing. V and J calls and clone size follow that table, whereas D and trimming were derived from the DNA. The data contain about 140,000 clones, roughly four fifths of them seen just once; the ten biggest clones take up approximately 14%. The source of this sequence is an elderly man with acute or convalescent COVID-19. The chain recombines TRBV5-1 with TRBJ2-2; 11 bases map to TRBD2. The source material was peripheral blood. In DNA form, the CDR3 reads TGCGCCAGCAGCTCACTAGCGGGGGATAACACCGGGGAGCTGTTTTTT. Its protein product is CASSSLAGDNTGELFF.